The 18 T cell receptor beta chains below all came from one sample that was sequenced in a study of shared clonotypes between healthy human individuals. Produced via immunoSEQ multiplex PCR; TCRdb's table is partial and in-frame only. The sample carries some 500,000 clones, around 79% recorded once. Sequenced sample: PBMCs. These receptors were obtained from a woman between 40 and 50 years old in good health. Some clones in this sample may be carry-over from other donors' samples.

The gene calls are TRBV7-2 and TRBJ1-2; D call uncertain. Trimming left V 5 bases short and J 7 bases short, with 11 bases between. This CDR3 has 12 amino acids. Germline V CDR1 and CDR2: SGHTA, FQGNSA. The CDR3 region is CASSPPLGGYTF. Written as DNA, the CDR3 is TGTGCCAGCAGCCCCCCGCTCGGTGGCTACACCTTC.

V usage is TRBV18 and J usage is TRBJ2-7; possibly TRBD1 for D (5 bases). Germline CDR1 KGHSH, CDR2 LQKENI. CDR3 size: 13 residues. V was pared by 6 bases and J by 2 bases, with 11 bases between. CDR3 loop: CASSIRQTYEQYF. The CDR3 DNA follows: TGTGCCAGCTCCATCAGACAGACCTACGAGCAGTACTTC.

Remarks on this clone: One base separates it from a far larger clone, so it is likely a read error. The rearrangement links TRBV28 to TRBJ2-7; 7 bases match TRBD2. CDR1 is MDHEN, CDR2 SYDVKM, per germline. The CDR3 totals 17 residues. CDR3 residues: CASSLILGGRTSYEQCF. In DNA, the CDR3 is TGTGCCAGCAGTTTAATTCTAGGCGGGAGAACCTCCTACGAGCAGTGCTTC.

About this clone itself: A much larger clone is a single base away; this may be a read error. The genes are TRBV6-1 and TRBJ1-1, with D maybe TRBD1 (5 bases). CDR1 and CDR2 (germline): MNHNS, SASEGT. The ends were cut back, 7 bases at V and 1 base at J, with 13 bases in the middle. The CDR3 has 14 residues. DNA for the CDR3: TGTGCCAGCAATGCGGGACTTAAGAACACTGAAGCTTTCTTT. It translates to CASNAGLKNTEAFF.

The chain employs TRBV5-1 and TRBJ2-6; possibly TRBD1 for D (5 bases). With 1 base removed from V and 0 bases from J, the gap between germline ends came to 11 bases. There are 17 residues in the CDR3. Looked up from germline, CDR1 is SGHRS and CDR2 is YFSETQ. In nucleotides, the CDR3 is TGCGCCAGCAGCTTGACCGGCGACAGCTCTGGGGCCAACGTCCTGACTTTC. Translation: CASSLTGDSSGANVLTF.

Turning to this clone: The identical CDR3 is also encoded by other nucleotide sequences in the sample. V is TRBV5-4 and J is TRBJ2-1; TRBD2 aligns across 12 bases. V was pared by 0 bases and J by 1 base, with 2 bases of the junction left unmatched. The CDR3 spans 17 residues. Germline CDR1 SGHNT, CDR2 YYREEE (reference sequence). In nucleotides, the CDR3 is TGTGCCAGCAGCTTGGCACTAGCGGGAGGTTCCTACAATGAGCAGTTCTTC. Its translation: CASSLALAGGSYNEQFF.

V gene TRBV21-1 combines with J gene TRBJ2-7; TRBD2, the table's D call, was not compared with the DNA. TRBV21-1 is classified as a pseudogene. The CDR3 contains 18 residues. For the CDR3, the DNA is TGTGCCAGCAGCAAAGGGGCTAGCGGGGTCAAAAGCTCCTACGAGCAGTACTTC. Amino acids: CASSKGASGVKSSYEQYF.

The DNA of the CDR3 is TGTGCCAGCACCGGGTTCCCTGGAAACACCATATATTTT. Amino acid sequence: CASTGFPGNTIYF. This chain uses TRBV2 with TRBJ1-3, with D uncertain. CDR1 and CDR2 (germline): SNHLY, FYNNEI. CDR3 length: 13 amino acids. V dropped 7 bases and J dropped 2 bases, with 9 bases sitting between them.

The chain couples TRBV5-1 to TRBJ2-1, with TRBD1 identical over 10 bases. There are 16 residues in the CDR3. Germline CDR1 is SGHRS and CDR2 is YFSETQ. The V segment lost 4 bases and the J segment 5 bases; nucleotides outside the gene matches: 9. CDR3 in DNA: TGCGCCAGCAGCCGAGCGACCGGGACAGGGGACAATGAGCAGTTCTTC. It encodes CASSRATGTGDNEQFF.

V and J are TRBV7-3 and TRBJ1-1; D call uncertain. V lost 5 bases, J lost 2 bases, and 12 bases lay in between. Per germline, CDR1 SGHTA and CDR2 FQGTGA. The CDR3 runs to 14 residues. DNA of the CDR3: TGTGCCAGCAGCCCGAACGGACCAAACACTGAAGCTTTCTTT. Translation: CASSPNGPNTEAFF.

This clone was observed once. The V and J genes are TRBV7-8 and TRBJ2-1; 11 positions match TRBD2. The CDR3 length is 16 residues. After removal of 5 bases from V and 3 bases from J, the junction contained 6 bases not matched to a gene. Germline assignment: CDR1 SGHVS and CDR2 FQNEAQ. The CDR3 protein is CASSRGGTSGYNEQFF. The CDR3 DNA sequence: TGTGCCAGCAGCCGAGGAGGGACTAGCGGCTACAATGAGCAGTTCTTC.

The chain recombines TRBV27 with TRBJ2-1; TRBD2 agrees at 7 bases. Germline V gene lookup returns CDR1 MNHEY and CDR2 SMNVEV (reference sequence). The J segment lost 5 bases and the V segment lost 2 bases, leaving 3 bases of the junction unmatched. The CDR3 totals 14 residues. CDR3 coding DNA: TGTGCCAGCAGTTTAGGTCTAGCGGACAATGAGCAGTTCTTC. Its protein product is CASSLGLADNEQFF.

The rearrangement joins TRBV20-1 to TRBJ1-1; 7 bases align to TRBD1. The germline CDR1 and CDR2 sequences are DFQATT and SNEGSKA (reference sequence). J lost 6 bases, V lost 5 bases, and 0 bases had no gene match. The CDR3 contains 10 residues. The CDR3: CSADRAEAFF. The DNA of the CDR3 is TGCAGTGCTGACAGGGCTGAAGCTTTCTTT.

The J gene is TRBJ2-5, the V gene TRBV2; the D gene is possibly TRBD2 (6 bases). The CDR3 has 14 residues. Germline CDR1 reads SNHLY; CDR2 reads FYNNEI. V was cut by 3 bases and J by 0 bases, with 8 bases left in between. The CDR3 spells CASSDGTHQETQYF. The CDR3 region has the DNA TGTGCCAGCAGTGATGGGACTCACCAAGAGACCCAGTACTTC.

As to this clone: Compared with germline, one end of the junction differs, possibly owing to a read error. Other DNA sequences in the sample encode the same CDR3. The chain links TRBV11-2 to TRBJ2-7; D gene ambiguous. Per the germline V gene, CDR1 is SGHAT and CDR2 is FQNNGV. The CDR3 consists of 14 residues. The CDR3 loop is CASSLLDYSYEQYF. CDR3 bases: TGTGCCAGCAGCTTATTGGATTACTCCTATGAGCAGTACTTC.

CDR3 sequence (DNA): TGTGCCAGCAGCTTAGTGCCAGATAATCAGCCCCAGCATTTT. Translated: CASSLVPDNQPQHF. The chain couples TRBV7-2 to TRBJ1-5; D gene unclear. Per the germline V gene, CDR1 is SGHTA and CDR2 is FQGNSA. The V gene lost 1 base and the J gene lost 4 bases, with 8 bases spanning the gap. CDR3 length: 14 residues.

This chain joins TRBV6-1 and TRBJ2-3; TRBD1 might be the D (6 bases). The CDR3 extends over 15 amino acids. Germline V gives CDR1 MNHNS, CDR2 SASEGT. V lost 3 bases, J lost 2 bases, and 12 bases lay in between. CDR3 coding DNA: TGTGCCAGCAGTGATTCAGGGGCGGCCACAGATACGCAGTATTTT. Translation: CASSDSGAATDTQYF.

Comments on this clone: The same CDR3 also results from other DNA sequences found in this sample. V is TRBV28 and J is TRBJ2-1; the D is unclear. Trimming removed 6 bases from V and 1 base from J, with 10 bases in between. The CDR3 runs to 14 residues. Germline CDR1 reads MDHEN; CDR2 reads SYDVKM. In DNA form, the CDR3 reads TGTGCCAGCAGACCCCTAAGTTCCTACAATGAGCAGTTCTTC. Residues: CASRPLSSYNEQFF. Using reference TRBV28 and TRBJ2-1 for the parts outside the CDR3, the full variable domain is DVKVTQSSRYLVKRTGEKVFLECVQDMDHENMFWYRQDPGLGLRLIYFSYDVKMKEKGDIPEGYSVSREKKERFSLILESASTNQTSMYLCASRPLSSYNEQFFGPGTRLTVL.